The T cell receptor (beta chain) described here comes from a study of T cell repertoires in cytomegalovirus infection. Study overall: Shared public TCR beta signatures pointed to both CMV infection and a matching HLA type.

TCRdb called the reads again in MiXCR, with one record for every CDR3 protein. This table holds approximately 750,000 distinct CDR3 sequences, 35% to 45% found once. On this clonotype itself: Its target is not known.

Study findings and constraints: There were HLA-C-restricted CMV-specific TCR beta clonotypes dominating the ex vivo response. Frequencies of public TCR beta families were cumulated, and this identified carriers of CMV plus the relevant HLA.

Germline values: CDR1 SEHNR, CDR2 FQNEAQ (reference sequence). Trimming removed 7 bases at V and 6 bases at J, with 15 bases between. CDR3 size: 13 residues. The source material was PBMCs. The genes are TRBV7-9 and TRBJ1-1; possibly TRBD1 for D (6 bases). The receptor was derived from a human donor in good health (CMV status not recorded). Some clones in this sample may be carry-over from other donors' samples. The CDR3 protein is CASTREEGAEAFF. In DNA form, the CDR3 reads TGTGCCAGCACTAGGGAGGAGGGGGCTGAAGCTTTCTTT. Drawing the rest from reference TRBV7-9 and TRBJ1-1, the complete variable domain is DTGVSQNPRHKITKRGQNVTFRCDPISEHNRLYWYRQTLGQGPEFLTYFQNEAQLEKSRLLSDRFSAERPKGSFSTLEIQRTEQGDSAMYLCASTREEGAEAFFGQGTRLTVV.